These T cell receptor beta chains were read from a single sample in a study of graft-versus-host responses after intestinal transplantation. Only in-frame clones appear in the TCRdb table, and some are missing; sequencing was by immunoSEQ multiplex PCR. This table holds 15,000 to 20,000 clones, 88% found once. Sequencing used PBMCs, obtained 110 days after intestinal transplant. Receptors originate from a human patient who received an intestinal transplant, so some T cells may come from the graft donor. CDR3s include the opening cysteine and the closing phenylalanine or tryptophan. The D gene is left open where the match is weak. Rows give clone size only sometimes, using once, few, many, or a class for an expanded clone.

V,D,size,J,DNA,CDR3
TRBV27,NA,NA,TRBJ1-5,TGTGCCAGCAGTTTTGGGCCGACAATCATGCCCCAGCATTTT,CASSFGPTIMPQHF
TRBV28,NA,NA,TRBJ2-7,TGTGCCAGCGACGGGGGCTACGAGCAGTACTTC,CASDGGYEQYF
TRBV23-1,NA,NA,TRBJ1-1,TGCGCCAGCAGTCCCACTCCGCCGAACACTGAAGCTTTCTTT,CASSPTPPNTEAFF
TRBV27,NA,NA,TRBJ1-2,TGTGCCAGCAGTTTATCACAGCTCTATGGCTACACCTTC,CASSLSQLYGYTF
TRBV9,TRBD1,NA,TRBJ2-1,TGTGCCAGCAGCGCCCCAAGAGGGGGCGAGAATGACAATGAGCAGTTCTTC,CASSAPRGGENDNEQFF
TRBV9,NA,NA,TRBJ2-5,TGTGCCAGCAGCCGGGCCTTACAAGAGACCCAGTACTTC,CASSRALQETQYF
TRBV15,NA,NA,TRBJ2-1,TGTGCCACCGGCAGAGATCTCGGGGGCGAGCAGTTCTTC,CATGRDLGGEQFF
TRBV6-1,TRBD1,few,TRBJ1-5,TGTGCCAGCAGTTTCGGACAGGACCGCAATCAGCCCCAGCATTTT,CASSFGQDRNQPQHF
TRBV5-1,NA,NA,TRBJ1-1,TGCGCCAGCAGCTTCGGACAGAACACTGAAGCTTTCTTT,CASSFGQNTEAFF
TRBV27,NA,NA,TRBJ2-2,TGTGCCAGCGGTGCGGGGGCAGCGTTAGACACCGGGGAGCTGTTTTTT,CASGAGAALDTGELFF